Listed below are T cell receptor beta chains from one sample, sequenced in a study of blood T cell repertoires in COVID-19. Repertoires were generated with immunoSEQ multiplex PCR, while TCRdb's copy carries only in-frame clones and drops some. The sample lists approximately 140,000 clones; over 75% were seen once. Sequenced material: peripheral blood. The receptors come from a man aged 18 to 35 with COVID-19, enrolled during active disease. Each CDR3 is given with its conserved first and last residue. A D gene is named only where the DNA matches it firmly. Size is stated for part of the rows, as once, few or many counts, or as a class when the clone is expanded.

D,J,V,size,CDR3,DNA
.,TRBJ2-3,TRBV9,.,CASSVASDGWGADTQYF,TGTGCCAGCAGCGTAGCTTCGGACGGTTGGGGCGCAGATACGCAGTATTTT
.,TRBJ1-1,TRBV15,.,CATSRQGPTEAFF,TGTGCCACCAGCAGACAGGGCCCAACTGAAGCTTTCTTT
TRBD2,TRBJ2-1,TRBV15,.,CATSRGRGSGRGNEQFF,TGTGCCACCAGCAGAGGTCGGGGTAGCGGGAGGGGAAATGAGCAGTTCTTC
.,TRBJ2-7,TRBV20-1,.,CSATFYEQYF,TGCAGTGCGACATTCTACGAGCAGTACTTC
.,TRBJ1-1,TRBV30,.,CAWSPDKFTEAFF,TGTGCCTGGAGTCCTGACAAATTCACTGAAGCTTTCTTT
TRBD2,TRBJ2-1,TRBV28,.,CASSLGLAGLSGAGEQFF,TGTGCCAGCAGTCTGGGACTAGCGGGGCTTTCCGGGGCGGGTGAGCAGTTCTTC
.,TRBJ1-5,TRBV27,.,CASSLDWNQPQHF,TGTGCCAGCAGTCTGGACTGGAATCAGCCCCAGCATTTT
.,TRBJ1-5,TRBV15,.,CATSRETRGNQPQHF,TGTGCCACCAGCAGAGAAACCAGGGGCAATCAGCCCCAGCATTTT
TRBD1,TRBJ1-5,TRBV18,.,CASSPQAGGLNQPQHF,TGTGCCAGCTCACCACAGGCAGGGGGCCTGAATCAGCCCCAGCATTTT
TRBD1,TRBJ2-7,TRBV2,.,CASSEWPYRTGTYEQYF,TGTGCCAGCAGTGAATGGCCCTACCGGACAGGGACCTACGAGCAGTACTTC
.,TRBJ2-1,TRBV13,once,CASSSGARDNYNEQFF,TGTGCCAGCAGCTCAGGCGCCCGGGACAACTACAATGAGCAGTTCTTC
TRBD2,TRBJ2-3,TRBV7-2,.,CASSPGTRRTDTQYF,TGTGCCAGCAGCCCCGGGACTAGACGCACAGATACGCAGTATTTT
TRBD1,TRBJ2-6,TRBV28,.,CASSFPAGGVSSGANVLTF,TGTGCCAGCAGTTTCCCCGCAGGGGGTGTTTCCTCTGGGGCCAACGTCCTGACTTTC
TRBD2,TRBJ2-7,TRBV4-3,.,CASSQGLAGALYEQYF,TGCGCCAGCAGCCAAGGGCTAGCGGGAGCTTTATACGAGCAGTACTTC
.,TRBJ1-4,TRBV28,.,CASRGGWTNEKLLF,TGTGCCAGCAGGGGAGGTTGGACTAATGAAAAACTGCTTTTT
TRBD1,TRBJ1-4,TRBV6-5,.,CASRPGTGGSEKLFF,TGTGCCAGCAGGCCCGGGACAGGGGGAAGTGAAAAACTGTTTTTT
.,TRBJ1-1,TRBV7-8,.,CASSLIRGGNTEAFF,TGTGCCAGCAGCTTAATAAGGGGCGGGAACACTGAAGCTTTCTTT
.,TRBJ2-7,TRBV7-9,.,CASSPGGPIYEQYF,TGTGCCAGCAGCCCCGGGGGTCCTATCTACGAGCAGTACTTC
TRBD1,TRBJ1-4,TRBV6-5,.,CASKGDRGNEKLLF,TGTGCCAGCAAAGGGGACAGGGGAAACGAAAAACTGCTTTTT
.,TRBJ2-1,TRBV10-3,.,CAISPSSYNEQFF,TGTGCCATCAGTCCTAGTTCCTACAATGAGCAGTTCTTC
.,TRBJ2-1,TRBV12-3/TRBV12-4,.,CASNLAYEQFF,TGTGCCAGCAATCTAGCCTATGAGCAGTTCTTC
TRBD1,TRBJ2-1,TRBV7-3,.,CASSRTGANEQFF,TGTGCCAGCAGCCGGACAGGGGCTAATGAGCAGTTCTTC
.,TRBJ1-1,TRBV18,.,CASSAQGSGTEAFF,TGTGCCAGCTCAGCTCAGGGCTCCGGCACTGAAGCTTTCTTT
TRBD1,TRBJ1-5,TRBV6-2/TRBV6-3,.,CASSYSRTGGIGNQPQHF,TGTGCCAGCAGTTACTCCCGGACAGGGGGGATTGGCAATCAGCCCCAGCATTTT
TRBD2,TRBJ2-3,TRBV6-2/TRBV6-3,.,CASSTLTSEGLDTQYF,TGTGCCAGCAGCACGCTCACTAGCGAGGGATTAGATACGCAGTATTTT
TRBD2,TRBJ2-7,TRBV5-4,.,CASTFGTSSYEQYF,TGTGCCAGCACTTTTGGGACTAGCAGCTACGAGCAGTACTTC
TRBD1,TRBJ2-7,TRBV7-6,.,CASSSWGQGLHEQYF,TGTGCCAGCAGCTCCTGGGGACAGGGCTTGCACGAGCAGTACTTC
.,TRBJ2-7,TRBV6-5,.,CASSYSPLRTYEQYF,TGTGCCAGCAGTTACTCCCCCCTGAGAACCTACGAGCAGTACTTC
TRBD1,TRBJ1-6,TRBV7-2,.,CASSLDRGIRSPLHF,TGTGCCAGCAGCCTCGACAGGGGTATAAGGTCACCCCTCCACTTT
.,TRBJ2-5,TRBV21-1,.,CASSNQGCRRVETQYF,TGTGCCAGCAGCAACCAGGGGTGCCGGCGGGTTGAGACCCAGTACTTC
TRBD1,TRBJ1-1,TRBV7-6,.,CASSRNRGRMSAEAFF,TGTGCCAGCAGCCGTAACAGGGGAAGGATGAGCGCTGAAGCTTTCTTT
TRBD1,TRBJ1-2,TRBV19,.,CASSISDRAGGYTF,TGTGCCAGTAGTATCTCCGACAGGGCGGGCGGCTACACCTTC
TRBD2,TRBJ2-7,TRBV19,.,CASSPGSGRPSPYEQYF,TGTGCCAGTAGTCCCGGTAGCGGGAGGCCGTCCCCCTACGAGCAGTACTTC
.,TRBJ1-2,TRBV19,.,CASSISGPRGYTF,TGTGCCAGTAGTATTAGCGGGCCTAGAGGCTACACCTTC
.,TRBJ2-7,TRBV24-1,.,CATDLILRDSIYEQYF,TGTGCCACCGACCTTATACTCAGGGATTCTATTTACGAGCAGTACTTC
.,TRBJ1-4,TRBV5-6,many,CASSLVATNEKLLF,TGTGCCAGCAGCTTGGTGGCAACTAATGAAAAACTGCTTTTT
TRBD2,TRBJ2-7,TRBV3-1/TRBV3-2,.,CASSQVRGLAGAEQYF,TGTGCCAGCAGCCAAGTGAGGGGACTAGCGGGAGCCGAGCAGTACTTC
.,TRBJ1-2,TRBV6-5,.,CASSQDPAGGYTF,TGTGCCAGCAGTCAGGATCCGGCGGGGGGCTACACCTTC
TRBD2,TRBJ2-1,TRBV4-1,.,CASSLGLASGNEQFF,TGCGCCAGCAGTCTCGGACTAGCTTCAGGCAATGAGCAGTTCTTC
.,TRBJ1-6,TRBV2,few,CASRVGQLPDSPLHF,TGTGCCAGCAGAGTCGGACAGCTCCCTGATTCACCCCTCCACTTT
.,TRBJ2-1,TRBV7-2,.,CASSLAAGLNEQFF,TGTGCCAGCAGCTTAGCTGCAGGGCTCAATGAGCAGTTCTTC
TRBD2,TRBJ2-5,TRBV5-1,.,CASNPRPGGETQYF,TGCGCCAGCAACCCTCGACCGGGGGGAGAGACCCAGTACTTC
.,TRBJ2-7,TRBV19,once,CASSIDTGHPYEQYF,TGTGCCAGTAGTATAGACACAGGGCACCCCTACGAGCAGTACTTC
.,TRBJ1-6,TRBV9,.,CASSVAPGFNSPLHF,TGTGCCAGCAGCGTAGCGCCAGGGTTCAATTCACCCCTCCACTTT
TRBD2,TRBJ2-5,TRBV6-5,.,CASSREARETQYF,TGTGCCAGCAGTCGGGAGGCGAGGGAGACCCAGTACTTC
TRBD2,TRBJ2-1,TRBV7-9,.,CASSPGRSYNEQFF,TGTGCCAGCAGCCCCGGGAGGTCCTACAATGAGCAGTTCTTC
.,TRBJ2-7,TRBV6-2/TRBV6-3,.,CASSYGQSRHLYF,TGTGCCAGCAGTTACGGACAAAGCAGGCATCTGTACTTC
TRBD1,TRBJ2-7,TRBV6-5,once,CASSYDGTGGHEQYF,TGTGCCAGCAGTTACGACGGGACAGGGGGGCACGAGCAGTACTTC
TRBD2,TRBJ2-3,TRBV4-1,.,CASSLRLAGRTDTQYF,TGCGCCAGCAGCCTACGACTAGCGGGTCGCACAGATACGCAGTATTTT